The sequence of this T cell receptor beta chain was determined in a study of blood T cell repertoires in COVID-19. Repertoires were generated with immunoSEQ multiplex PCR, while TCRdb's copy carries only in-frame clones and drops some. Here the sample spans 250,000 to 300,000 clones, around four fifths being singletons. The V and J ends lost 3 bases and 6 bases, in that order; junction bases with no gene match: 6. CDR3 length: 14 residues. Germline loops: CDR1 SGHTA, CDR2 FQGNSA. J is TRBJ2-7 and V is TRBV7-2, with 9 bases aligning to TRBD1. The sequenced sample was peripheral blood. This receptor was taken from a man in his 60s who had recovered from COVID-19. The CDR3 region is CASSFTGQGSEQYF. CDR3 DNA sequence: TGTGCCAGCAGCTTCACGGGACAGGGCAGCGAGCAGTACTTC.